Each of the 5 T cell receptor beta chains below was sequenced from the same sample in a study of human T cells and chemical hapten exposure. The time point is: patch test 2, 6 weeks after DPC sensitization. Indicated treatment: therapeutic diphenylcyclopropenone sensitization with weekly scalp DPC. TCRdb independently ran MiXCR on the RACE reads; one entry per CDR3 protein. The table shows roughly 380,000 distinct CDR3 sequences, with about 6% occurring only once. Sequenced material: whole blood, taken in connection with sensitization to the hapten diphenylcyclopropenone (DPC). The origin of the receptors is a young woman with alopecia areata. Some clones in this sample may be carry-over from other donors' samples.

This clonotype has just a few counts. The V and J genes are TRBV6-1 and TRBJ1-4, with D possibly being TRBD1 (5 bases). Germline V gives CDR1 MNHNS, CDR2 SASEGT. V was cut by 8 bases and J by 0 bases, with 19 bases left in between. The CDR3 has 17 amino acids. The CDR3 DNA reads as TGTGCCAGCGGGCTGGGGCCAGCGGCCTCAACTAATGAAAAACTGTTTTTT. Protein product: CASGLGPAASTNEKLFF.

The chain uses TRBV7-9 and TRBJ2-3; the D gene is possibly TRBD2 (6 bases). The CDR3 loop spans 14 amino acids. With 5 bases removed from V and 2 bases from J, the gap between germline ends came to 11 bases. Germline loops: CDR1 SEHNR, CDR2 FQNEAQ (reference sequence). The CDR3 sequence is CASSPEGLTDTQYF. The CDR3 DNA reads TGTGCCAGCAGCCCCGAGGGACTCACAGATACGCAGTATTTT.

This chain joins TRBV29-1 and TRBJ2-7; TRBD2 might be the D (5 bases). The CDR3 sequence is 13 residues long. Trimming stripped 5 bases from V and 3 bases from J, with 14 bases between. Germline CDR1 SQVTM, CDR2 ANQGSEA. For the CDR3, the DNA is TGCAGCGTTATCGTGGCAGGAGGCTACGAGCAGTACTTC. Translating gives CSVIVAGGYEQYF.

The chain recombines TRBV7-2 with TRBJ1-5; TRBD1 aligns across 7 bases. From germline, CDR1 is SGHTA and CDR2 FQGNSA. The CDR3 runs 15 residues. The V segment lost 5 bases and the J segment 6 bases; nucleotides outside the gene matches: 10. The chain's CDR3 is CASSVTGSTSQPQHF. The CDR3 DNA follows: TGTGCCAGCAGCGTGACAGGGAGCACGTCTCAGCCCCAGCATTTT.

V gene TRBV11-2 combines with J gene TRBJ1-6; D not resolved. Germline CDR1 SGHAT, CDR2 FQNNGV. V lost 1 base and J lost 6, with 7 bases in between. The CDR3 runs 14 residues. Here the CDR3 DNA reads TGTGCCAGCAGCTTAGTGGGTGTTAATTCACCCCTCCACTTT. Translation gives CASSLVGVNSPLHF.